The following is a T cell receptor beta chain sequence with its context. Method: immunoSEQ multiplex PCR; TCRdb's copy keeps in-frame clones and lacks some. Of some 98,000 clones in the sample, 70% to 85% are singletons; the top ten hold about 35%. The data originate from a study of control samples from healthy donors and cancer patients. The sequence came from a man in his 70s with lung cancer. Sequencing was done on a sample of PBMCs.

CDR3: CAWSVKLGLGNTIYF. As DNA, the CDR3 is TGTGCCTGGAGCGTAAAACTAGGGCTTGGAAACACCATATATTTT. J is TRBJ1-3 and V is TRBV30; D call uncertain. CDR1 is GTSNPN, CDR2 SVGIG, per germline (reference sequence). V was clipped by 3 bases and J by 3 bases, with 15 bases between them. The length of the CDR3 is 15 residues.